This is a list of T cell receptor beta chains from one sample in a study of regulatory T cells in long-lasting Graves disease. A single record per CDR3 protein comes from TCRdb applying MiXCR to the multiplex PCR reads. The sample records approximately 400,000 distinct CDR3 sequences, under 15% being singletons. In addition, the sample was reused for a study of T cells in Graves' hyperthyroidism and ophthalmopathy.

The sample was peripheral blood mononuclear cells (PBMCs), taken at new diagnosis, from a patient treated with antithyroid drugs. These receptors came from a woman in her twenties or thirties with Graves disease. Both conserved end residues are part of each CDR3. The D gene is left open where the match is weak. Clone sizes are shown as once, few or many counts, or a class when the clone is expanded.

length	size	D	V	J	DNA	CDR3
14	many	TRBD2	TRBV2	TRBJ2-3	TGTGCCAGCAGTAAGCGGGAGGGCACAGATACGCAGTATTTT	CASSKREGTDTQYF
15	many	TRBD2	TRBV11-2	TRBJ2-1	TGTGCCAGCAGCTTTGGGACTAGATCCTACAATGAGCAGTTCTTC	CASSFGTRSYNEQFF
17	few	.	TRBV5-8	TRBJ2-7	TGTGCCAGCAGCCCAGACCGGACAGCTCTTCTCCCCTACGAGCAGTACTTC	CASSPDRTALLPYEQYF
14	many	.	TRBV20-1	TRBJ2-1	TGCAGTGCCGCGATAGGGAGTATGGACAATGAGCAGTTCTTC	CSAAIGSMDNEQFF
16	many	TRBD2	TRBV13	TRBJ2-7	TGTGCCAGCAGCTCCCGACTAGCGGAAAGCTCCTACGAGCAGTACTTC	CASSSRLAESSYEQYF
10	many	.	TRBV2	TRBJ1-2	TGTGCCAGCAGGGTGGCTGGCTACACCTTC	CASRVAGYTF
15	many	TRBD2	TRBV5-5	TRBJ2-5	TGTGCCAGCATCACGGGACTAGCGGGAGAGGAGACCCAGTACTTC	CASITGLAGEETQYF
15	many	TRBD1	TRBV2	TRBJ1-2	TGTGCCAGCAGTTTTGAACAGGGGGCAAACTATGGCTACACCTTC	CASSFEQGANYGYTF
17	many	.	TRBV3-1	TRBJ1-2	TGTGCCAGCAGCCAAGATTTAAGGGTCCAGGGTAACTATGGCTACACCTTC	CASSQDLRVQGNYGYTF
12	many	TRBD2	TRBV29-1	TRBJ2-1	TGCAGCGTTGAAGCTAGCGGGCGCCTGGTGATCTTC	CSVEASGRLVIF
15	many	.	TRBV12-3/TRBV12-4	TRBJ1-1	TGTGCCAGCAGTCGTGAGGGGTTGCGGCACACTGAAGCTTTCTTT	CASSREGLRHTEAFF